The clone carrying this TCR beta chain was detected a few times. Its antigen remains unidentified. V lost 0 bases and J 7 bases, leaving 19 bases between the germline ends. Germline V lookup: CDR1 MGHRA, CDR2 YSYEKL. CDR3 size: 17 residues. TCRdb used MiXCR to reprocess the 5' RACE reads, holding one entry per CDR3 protein. The repertoire includes roughly 40,000 distinct CDR3 sequences, roughly 27% of them detected once, and around 3.5% sits in the top ten. Findings and limits, study-wide: Tumor memory CD4+ T cell TCR gene usage was found to cluster with blood and lymph node memory CD4+ cells and with lymph node naive CD4+ cells.

The sequence was obtained from a female donor with breast cancer. The sequencing input was memory CD4+ T cells sorted from a lymph node. The subset: memory CD4+ T cells, CD4+CD45RO+CD25-. The chain recombines TRBV4-1 with TRBJ2-1, with a possible D match to TRBD2 (7 bases). The chain's CDR3 is CASSQEGGGGLGNEQFF. CDR3 bases: TGCGCCAGCAGCCAAGAGGGGGGCGGGGGCCTGGGGAATGAGCAGTTCTTC.